This entry describes one T cell receptor (beta chain). Assay: immunoSEQ multiplex PCR; the TCRdb copy retains only in-frame clones and omits some. The sample carries some 110,000 clones, roughly 91% recorded once. This CDR3 has 16 amino acids. The junction had 2 bases not matched to a gene; V was cut back by 0 bases and J by 0 bases. CDR1 SGHNT and CDR2 YYREEE come from the germline V gene (reference sequence). These data originate in a study of blood T cell repertoires in COVID-19. V usage is TRBV5-4 and J usage is TRBJ2-2, with 7 bases lining up with TRBD2. The sequenced sample consisted of peripheral blood. The origin of this receptor is a human donor in a cohort sampled during active COVID-19. CDR3 DNA: TGTGCCAGCAGCTTGGACCTAGCGGCGAACACCGGGGAGCTGTTTTTT. Translated, it gives CASSLDLAANTGELFF. The variable domain in full, with the rest retrieved from reference TRBV5-4 and TRBJ2-2, is ETGVTQSPTHLIKTRGQQVTLRCSSQSGHNTVSWYQQALGQGPQFIFQYYREEENGRGNFPPRFSGLQFPNYSSELNVNALELDDSALYLCASSLDLAANTGELFFGEGSRLTVL.